This T cell receptor (beta chain) was captured by sequencing in a study of tumor-infiltrating lymphocytes in primary liver carcinoma. Across the whole study: Samples gave roughly 3.5 to 7.5 million productive TCRbeta reads, similar across tissue types.

There are 15 residues in the CDR3. V was clipped by 4 bases and J by 8 bases; unmatched bases: 12. Germline-derived CDR1 and CDR2 are SGHRS and YFSETQ. About this clonotype itself: Its antigen is not known.

Findings of the study overall: Since sampling was bulk and unsorted, CD4+ and CD8+ repertoires were not compared. Significantly greater top-250-clone fractions characterized tumors relative to blood (p = 0.039).

Germline DNA was extracted too, while blood RNA derived from unsorted whole blood. Using a constant-region primer together with ProtoScript II reverse transcriptase, TCR beta cDNA was made from 500 to 650 ng of total RNA. Three rounds of nested multiplex PCR with slightly modified ARM-PCR produced TCR beta libraries. PCR rounds one and two used TRBV1-TRBV30 forward primers with a C-beta reverse primer for 9 to 10 cycles each. TCRdb re-called the multiplex PCR reads through MiXCR, storing one row per CDR3 protein. Of hundreds of thousands of distinct CDR3 sequences in the sample, more than 55% are singletons; the top ten hold about 18%.

Input material: peripheral blood. The TCR originated in a woman in her thirties with primary liver carcinoma and hepatitis B virus infection. The chain employs TRBV5-1 and TRBJ2-7, with 10 bases fitting TRBD2. CDR3 sequence reads: CASSPWTSGTIKQYF. The CDR3 bases are TGCGCCAGCAGCCCCTGGACTAGCGGTACGATCAAGCAGTACTTC.